The 7 T cell receptor beta chains in this list originate from one sample, sequenced in a study of blood T cell repertoires in COVID-19. Measured with immunoSEQ multiplex PCR; TCRdb has only the in-frame clones, and not every one. The table has around 360,000 clones, 70% to 90% seen once. Source material: PBMCs or T cells enriched from blood (not recorded which). The receptors were sampled from a man aged 40-49 years in a cohort exposed to, infected with or recovered from COVID-19 (not recorded which).

Worth noting for this clone: The same CDR3 arises from other DNA sequences in this sample as well. CDR3 nucleotide sequence: TGTGCCAGCAGTTTAGGGCAGCTGAACACTGAAGCTTTCTTT. Protein product: CASSLGQLNTEAFF. The V call is TRBV28, the J call TRBJ1-1; D ambiguous. CDR1 is MDHEN and CDR2 is SYDVKM in the germline V gene. This CDR3 comprises 14 residues. Between the trimmed V and J ends, which lost 2 bases and 0 bases, there was a span of 7 bases. The full variable domain, completed using reference TRBV28 and TRBJ1-1, is DVKVTQSSRYLVKRTGEKVFLECVQDMDHENMFWYRQDPGLGLRLIYFSYDVKMKEKGDIPEGYSVSREKKERFSLILESASTNQTSMYLCASSLGQLNTEAFFGQGTRLTVV.

This clone was counted a single time. The chain carries TRBV10-2 and TRBJ1-2; 7 bases are shared with TRBD1. Germline V gene lookup returns CDR1 WSHSY and CDR2 SAAADI. Trimming removed 4 bases from V and 8 bases from J; junction bases left unmatched: 10. The CDR3 is 14 amino acids. CDR3 DNA sequence: TGCGCCAGCAGTGTCTTTGACAGGGACGGGGGCTACACCTTC. Translation gives CASSVFDRDGGYTF.

The V call is TRBV5-1, the J call TRBJ2-6; D might be TRBD2 (6 bases). V shed 2 bases and J shed 4 bases, with 19 bases lying between them. Germline V gene sequence: CDR1 SGHRS, CDR2 YFSETQ. The CDR3 covers 18 residues. The CDR3 nucleotides read TGCGCCAGCAGCTTCAGGCGGGAAGTTCTCTCCGGGGCCAACGTCCTGACTTTC. Encoded protein: CASSFRREVLSGANVLTF.

In its sample, this clone was seen a few times. The V gene is TRBV5-8, the J gene TRBJ1-2; D call uncertain. Trimming stripped 4 bases from V and 2 bases from J, with 15 bases between. Germline assignment: CDR1 SGHTS and CDR2 YDEGEE. The CDR3 runs to 15 residues. The DNA for the CDR3 is TGTGCCAGCAGCCTGACCAGGCTTCTCAACTATGGCTACACCTTC. Residues: CASSLTRLLNYGYTF. Using reference TRBV5-8 and TRBJ1-2 for the parts outside the CDR3, the full variable domain is EAGVTQSPTHLIKTRGQQATLRCSPISGHTSVYWYQQALGLGLQFLLWYDEGEERNRGNFPPRFSGRQFPNYSSELNVNALELEDSALYLCASSLTRLLNYGYTFGSGTRLTVV.

The sample holds a few counts of this clone. The V and J genes are TRBV9 and TRBJ2-3; weak D call: TRBD2 (6 bases). Germline loops: CDR1 SGDLS, CDR2 YYNGEE. V was shortened by 5 bases and J by 6 bases, with 22 bases between the two germline ends. The CDR3 is made up of 16 amino acids. The CDR3 loop reads CASSTLAVLGGDTQYF. CDR3 sequence (DNA): TGTGCCAGCAGTACATTAGCGGTACTTGGAGGGGATACGCAGTATTTT.

The J gene is TRBJ2-2, the V gene TRBV5-1, with 12 nucleotides matching TRBD1. The CDR3 has 16 residues. V shed 5 bases and J 7 bases; nucleotides not matched to a gene: 9. Germline loops: CDR1 SGHRS, CDR2 YFSETQ. The CDR3 reads CASRQPGQGAVGELFF. Written as DNA, the CDR3 is TGCGCCAGCAGGCAACCGGGACAGGGGGCGGTCGGGGAGCTGTTTTTT.

The rearrangement uses TRBV3-1 (or the pseudogene TRBV3-2) and TRBJ1-2; TRBD1 is a possible D gene (6 bases). Germline assignment: CDR1 LGHDT and CDR2 YNNKEL (reference sequence). The CDR3 totals 15 residues. Trimming removed 1 base at V and 2 bases at J, with 11 bases between. CDR3 in amino acids: CASSQGTAQNYGYTF. In DNA, the CDR3 is TGTGCCAGCAGCCAAGGGACAGCCCAGAACTATGGCTACACCTTC.